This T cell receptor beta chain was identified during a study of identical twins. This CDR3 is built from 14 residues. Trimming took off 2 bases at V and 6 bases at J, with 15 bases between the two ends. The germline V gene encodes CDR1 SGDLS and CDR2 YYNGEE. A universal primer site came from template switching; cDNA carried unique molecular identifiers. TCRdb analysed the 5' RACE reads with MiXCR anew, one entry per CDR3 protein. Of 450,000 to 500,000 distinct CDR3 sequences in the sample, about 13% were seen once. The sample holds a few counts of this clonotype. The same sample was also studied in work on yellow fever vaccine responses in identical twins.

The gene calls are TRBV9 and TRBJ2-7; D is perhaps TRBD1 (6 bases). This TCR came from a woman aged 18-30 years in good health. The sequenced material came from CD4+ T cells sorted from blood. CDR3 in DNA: TGTGCCAGCAGCGTGTACGGGACATCGAGCGAGCAGTACTTC. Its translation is CASSVYGTSSEQYF.